Shown below are 9 T cell receptor beta chains from a single sample sequenced in a study of T cell responses to AZD1222 COVID-19 vaccine (dated by TCRdb to the early 2020s). Library preparation used the immunoSEQ multiplex PCR assay. What TCRdb holds here is the immuneACCESS table cut down to in-frame rearrangements. Part of the clones is not present; checked against another copy, under half of the missing clones reflect an unresolved V gene, and the others are unexplained. A total of around 100,000 clones appear in this sample, roughly 86% of them only once. The leading ten clones occupy 3.3% of the sample. The sample's time point label, decoded: about 28 days (+/-7) after the second vaccine dose. The treatment or condition label corresponds to: meningococcal conjugate vaccine given as trial control. Sequencing was performed on peripheral blood, taken 28 days after the second dose of the MenACWY control vaccine. The receptors originated from an adult who received the MenACWY meningococcal vaccine as a control.

This chain joins TRBV24-1 and TRBJ1-2; D not resolved. The CDR3 is 12 residues long. The germline V gene encodes CDR1 KGHDR and CDR2 SFDVKD. Trimming left V 5 bases short and J 8 bases short, with 11 bases between. Here the CDR3 DNA reads TGTGCCACCAGTGGGACGGCTGGGGGCTACACCTTC. This codes for CATSGTAGGYTF.

V usage is TRBV9 and J usage is TRBJ2-3, with D possibly being TRBD2 (5 bases). Between the trimmed V and J ends, which lost 0 bases and 2 bases, there was a span of 13 bases. CDR1 is SGDLS and CDR2 is YYNGEE in the germline V gene. The CDR3 length is 16 residues. The CDR3 bases are TGTGCCAGCAGCGTAGCTAGCACGACGTACACAGATACGCAGTATTTT. Translation gives CASSVASTTYTDTQYF. Using reference TRBV9 and TRBJ2-3 for the parts outside the CDR3, the full variable domain is DSGVTQTPKHLITATGQRVTLRCSPRSGDLSVYWYQQSLDQGLQFLIQYYNGEERAKGNILERFSAQQFPDLHSELNLSSLELGDSALYFCASSVASTTYTDTQYFGPGTRLTVL.

In DNA, the CDR3 is TGCGCCAGCAGCCAAGATTTCCCAGGAAACACCATATATTTT. It translates to CASSQDFPGNTIYF. The chain combines TRBV4-3 with TRBJ1-3; no reliable D call. The CDR3 has 14 residues. Trimming left V 0 bases short and J 4 bases short, with 7 bases between. CDR1 and CDR2 (germline): LGHNA, YSLEER.

The CDR3 nucleotides read TGTGCCAGCAGCTTCGGGACTAGCGGGTTCACAGATACGCAGTATTTT. Protein product: CASSFGTSGFTDTQYF. The V call is TRBV11-1, the J call TRBJ2-3; 12 positions match TRBD2. Losses at the gene ends were 3 bases for V and 2 bases for J; bases not matched to a gene: 3. Germline V gene lookup returns CDR1 SGHAT and CDR2 FQDESV (reference sequence). This CDR3 region has 16 residues.

This chain uses TRBV29-1 with TRBJ2-1; TRBD2 is a possible D gene (7 bases). The germline CDR1 and CDR2 sequences are SQVTM and ANQGSEA. The CDR3 has 12 amino acids. Between the trimmed V and J ends, which lost 4 bases and 8 bases, there was a span of 12 bases. CDR3 nucleotide sequence: TGCAGCGTTGGGGGGGGCGGCGATGAGCAGTTCTTC. Its translation: CSVGGGGDEQFF.

This chain uses TRBV5-5 with TRBJ1-2; TRBD1 is a possible D gene (6 bases). There are 15 residues in the CDR3. Germline V gene lookup returns CDR1 SGHKS and CDR2 YYEKEE (reference sequence). V lost 3 bases and J 6 bases, leaving 18 bases between the germline ends. The CDR3 spells CASSSSIQGLDGYTF. CDR3 DNA: TGTGCCAGCAGCTCAAGCATACAGGGTTTGGATGGCTACACCTTC. Full variable domain (missing parts from reference TRBV5-5 and TRBJ1-2): DAGVTQSPTHLIKTRGQQVTLRCSPISGHKSVSWYQQVLGQGPQFIFQYYEKEERGRGNFPDRFSARQFPNYSSELNVNALLLGDSALYLCASSSSIQGLDGYTFGSGTRLTVV.

The chain couples TRBV4-1 to TRBJ1-6; D remains ambiguous. Looked up from germline, CDR1 is MGHRA and CDR2 is YSYEKL. Trimming shortened V by 2 bases and J by 11 bases, and 13 bases separated the two germline ends. The CDR3 has 14 amino acids. As DNA, the CDR3 is TGCGCCAGCAGCCAATCGGGCCCGCTGACACCCCTCCACTTT. Its protein is CASSQSGPLTPLHF.

V and J are TRBV6-5 and TRBJ2-5, with TRBD2 matching 8 bases. Trimming took 9 bases from V and 7 from J; bases not matched to a gene: 13. The CDR3 length is 14 residues. Germline loops: CDR1 MNHEY, CDR2 SVGAGI. The CDR3 sequence is CASRPGGSSGTQYF. Here the CDR3 DNA reads TGTGCCAGTAGACCGGGGGGGTCCTCGGGGACCCAGTACTTC.

CDR3 sequence: CASSPRSGTGTEAFF. CDR3 bases: TGTGCCAGCAGCCCCCGGTCAGGGACCGGGACTGAAGCTTTCTTT. The rearrangement uses TRBV5-4 and TRBJ1-1, with D tentatively TRBD1 (5 bases). The CDR3 has 15 amino acids. Germline V gene lookup returns CDR1 SGHNT and CDR2 YYREEE (reference sequence). V lost 4 bases to trimming and J lost 5 bases, with 18 bases between them.